This is a list of T cell receptor beta chains from one sample in a study of blood T cells in healthy people across ages. A single record per CDR3 protein comes from TCRdb applying MiXCR to the 5' RACE reads. The sample has roughly 680,000 distinct CDR3 sequences, 40% to 65% seen once; the top ten hold about 13%. The sample comprised blood. Receptors originate from a woman over 75 in good health. Both conserved end residues are part of each CDR3. The D gene is left open where the match is weak. Where a row states a size, it is once, few, many or the class of an expanded clone; other rows omit it.

d_call clone_size j_call v_call cdr3_aa cdr3_nt
TRBD1 many TRBJ1-6 TRBV4-2 CASSHPDRDTGSPLHF TGTGCCAGCAGCCACCCCGACAGGGATACCGGTTCACCCCTCCACTTT
TRBD1 - TRBJ2-3 TRBV7-9 CASSTPGQVTDTQYF TGTGCCAGCAGCACGCCGGGACAGGTAACAGATACGCAGTATTTT
- many TRBJ2-1 TRBV9 CASSLVAVPSSYNEQFF TGTGCCAGCAGCCTAGTTGCAGTCCCGAGCTCCTACAATGAGCAGTTCTTC
- - TRBJ2-7 TRBV3-1 CASSRGGLYEQYF TGTGCCAGCAGCAGAGGGGGACTCTACGAGCAGTACTTC
- many TRBJ1-5 TRBV3-1 CASSRSISNQPQHF TGTGCCAGCAGCCGCAGTATTAGCAATCAGCCCCAGCATTTT
- once TRBJ1-5 TRBV3-1 CTSSQSGQQPQHF TGTACCAGCAGCCAATCGGGTCAGCAGCCCCAGCATTTT
- - TRBJ2-2 TRBV20-1 CSAKSADTGELFF TGCAGTGCTAAGTCGGCAGACACCGGGGAGCTGTTTTTT
- - TRBJ2-3 TRBV7-2 CASSLGGGGVGDTQYF TGTGCCAGCAGCTTAGGGGGAGGGGGCGTCGGAGATACGCAGTATTTT
TRBD2 once TRBJ2-1 TRBV5-1 CASSLGASGVYNEQFF TGCGCCAGCAGCTTGGGAGCGAGCGGGGTCTACAATGAGCAGTTCTTC
TRBD1 - TRBJ2-5 TRBV5-1 CASSTRPGQGRRETQYF TGCGCCAGCAGCACCAGACCTGGACAGGGAAGACGAGAGACCCAGTACTTC
- many TRBJ1-2 TRBV3-1 CASSQAGYYGYTF TGTGCCAGCAGCCAAGCAGGCTACTATGGCTACACCTTC
TRBD2 few TRBJ2-1 TRBV5-1 CASSPEAGGALRFHNEQFF TGCGCCAGCAGTCCTGAGGCGGGGGGGGCCCTTAGGTTCCACAATGAGCAGTTCTTC
- - TRBJ2-7 TRBV20-1 CSASSRGTYNEQYF TGCAGTGCTAGCAGCAGGGGAACCTACAATGAGCAGTACTTC
TRBD2 - TRBJ2-7 TRBV5-1 CASSPGTSGISYEQYF TGCGCCAGCAGCCCTGGGACTAGCGGAATTTCCTACGAGCAGTACTTC
- - TRBJ2-1 TRBV25-1 CASSRLRNQFF TGTGCCAGCAGTAGGTTAAGGAACCAGTTCTTC
- - TRBJ2-7 TRBV7-2 CASSLSPRQHNEQYF TGTGCCAGCAGCTTATCTCCCCGGCAGCACAACGAGCAGTACTTC
- - TRBJ2-3 TRBV12-3/TRBV12-4 CASRTSSGVRTDAQYF TGTGCCAGCAGAACCTCAAGCGGAGTGCGCACAGATGCGCAGTATTTT
- - TRBJ2-5 TRBV15 CATSRNSQGGQYF TGTGCCACGAGCAGAAATTCACAGGGGGGGCAGTACTTC
- few TRBJ2-7 TRBV28 CASSFRVIFYEQYF TGTGCCAGCAGTTTTAGGGTCATCTTCTACGAGCAGTACTTC
- - TRBJ1-1 TRBV4-2 CASSPRFTEAMNTEAFF TGTGCCAGCAGCCCTAGGTTCACAGAGGCGATGAACACTGAAGCTTTCTTT
TRBD2 - TRBJ2-7 TRBV6-6 CASSYSMAGGGTYEQYF TGTGCCAGCAGTTACTCGATGGCGGGAGGCGGAACCTACGAGCAGTACTTC
TRBD1 many TRBJ1-4 TRBV25-1 CASSERDRGGEKLFF TGTGCCAGCAGTGAACGGGACAGGGGTGGTGAAAAACTGTTTTTT
- many TRBJ2-5 TRBV6-6 CASSYSWGKETQYF TGTGCCAGCAGTTACTCGTGGGGGAAGGAGACCCAGTACTTC
- - TRBJ2-1 TRBV27 CASSLVGWADYSSYNEQFF TGTGCCAGCAGTTTAGTTGGGTGGGCAGACTATAGCTCCTACAATGAGCAGTTCTTC
TRBD2 few TRBJ2-1 TRBV7-3 CASSPNSGASYNEQFF TGTGCCAGCAGCCCAAACAGCGGGGCCTCCTACAATGAGCAGTTCTTC
TRBD1 many TRBJ2-7 TRBV27 CASSLYRGAVYEQYF TGTGCCAGCAGTTTGTACAGGGGCGCCGTCTACGAGCAGTACTTC
- - TRBJ2-1 TRBV18 CASSPPLAYNEQFF TGTGCCAGCTCACCCCCCCTAGCTTACAATGAGCAGTTCTTC
TRBD1 - TRBJ1-5 TRBV29-1 CSVLTGYDQPQHF TGCAGCGTTTTGACAGGGTACGATCAGCCCCAGCATTTT
- - TRBJ1-1 TRBV7-2 CASSLRGSRTEAFF TGTGCCAGCAGCTTAAGGGGGTCGAGGACTGAAGCTTTCTTT
- many TRBJ2-5 TRBV7-9 CASSNGLLQETQYF TGTGCCAGCAGCAATGGACTACTCCAAGAGACCCAGTACTTC
- few TRBJ2-2 TRBV12-3/TRBV12-4 CASRPRGPGELFF TGTGCCAGCAGGCCCCGGGGTCCCGGGGAGCTGTTTTTT
- - TRBJ2-1 TRBV4-3 CASSQSPYNEQFF TGCGCCAGCAGCCAAAGCCCCTACAATGAGCAGTTCTTC
- - TRBJ2-3 TRBV28 CASSLAGTWVPDTQYF TGTGCCAGCAGCTTAGCCGGGACGTGGGTCCCGGATACGCAGTATTTT
- many TRBJ2-7 TRBV20-1 CSAREEKAGSYEQYF TGCAGTGCTAGAGAGGAAAAAGCGGGCTCCTACGAGCAGTACTTC
- - TRBJ2-7 TRBV6-6 CASSRDAAYEQYF TGTGCCAGCAGTCGAGACGCAGCCTACGAGCAGTACTTC
- many TRBJ2-2 TRBV6-5 CASSYREWDARAPTANTGELFF TGTGCCAGCAGTTACAGAGAATGGGACGCACGAGCCCCGACCGCGAACACCGGGGAGCTGTTTTTT
TRBD1 - TRBJ2-7 TRBV5-1 CASSSQGEQYF TGCGCCAGCAGCTCACAGGGGGAGCAGTACTTC
TRBD2 - TRBJ2-5 TRBV27 CASPPGLARETQYF TGTGCCAGTCCCCCGGGACTAGCGAGGGAGACCCAGTACTTC
TRBD2 - TRBJ2-4 TRBV7-2 CASSPGTSGGLGIQYF TGTGCCAGCAGCCCTGGGACTAGCGGGGGGTTGGGCATTCAGTACTTC
- - TRBJ1-2 TRBV7-9 CASSPRAGNNYGYTF TGTGCCAGCAGCCCCCGGGCCGGCAATAACTATGGCTACACCTTC
TRBD1 - TRBJ1-6 TRBV5-5 CASSLGPVEGAGSPLHF TGTGCCAGCAGCTTGGGTCCGGTTGAGGGGGCAGGTTCACCCCTCCACTTT
- - TRBJ2-7 TRBV2 CASEVGSYEQYF TGTGCCAGCGAGGTAGGCTCCTACGAGCAGTACTTC
- - TRBJ2-7 TRBV27 CASSFGLGLAARQDEQYF TGTGCCAGCAGTTTCGGCCTAGGGTTAGCCGCCCGGCAGGACGAGCAGTACTTT
- few TRBJ2-7 TRBV5-6 CASSFRGYSYNEQYF TGTGCCAGCAGCTTCCGGGGGTACTCCTACAATGAGCAGTACTTC
TRBD2 many TRBJ2-7 TRBV5-1 CASSLGLANYEQYF TGCGCCAGCAGCCTTGGACTAGCGAACTACGAGCAGTACTTC
- - TRBJ2-1 TRBV14 CASTSGGGANNEQFF TGTGCCAGCACCTCAGGAGGGGGGGCTAACAATGAGCAGTTCTTC
- - TRBJ2-5 TRBV15 CATSRDTGRAETQYF TGTGCCACCAGCAGAGACACAGGCCGCGCAGAGACCCAGTACTTC
TRBD1 - TRBJ1-5 TRBV28 CASSLDRYQPQHF TGTGCCAGCAGCCTGGACAGGTATCAGCCCCAGCATTTT
TRBD1 once TRBJ1-2 TRBV25-1 CASSESGDRGTWDGYTF TGTGCCAGCAGTGAATCGGGGGACAGGGGGACCTGGGATGGCTACACCTTC
- - TRBJ1-1 TRBV6-6 CARSDARGNTEAFF TGTGCCCGCAGTGACGCCAGGGGGAACACTGAAGCTTTCTTT
TRBD2 many TRBJ2-5 TRBV11-2 CASRLSGRVETQYF TGTGCCAGCAGACTTAGCGGGAGAGTGGAGACCCAGTACTTC
TRBD2 - TRBJ2-3 TRBV4-2 CASSQEGTSDPDTQYF TGTGCCAGCAGCCAAGAAGGGACTAGCGATCCAGATACGCAGTATTTT
- - TRBJ2-7 TRBV20-1 CSAKDGNSYEQYF TGCAGTGCTAAGGACGGGAACTCCTACGAGCAGTACTTC